The 28 T cell receptor beta chains below come from one sample, sequenced in a study of T cell responses to AZD1222 COVID-19 vaccine. TCRdb's table, derived via immunoSEQ multiplex PCR, lists solely in-frame clones and lacks some. The data show about 87,000 clones, around 87% seen once. Sequenced here: peripheral blood, sampled on day 0 of AZD1222 vaccination. All receptors derive from an adult in good health.

The rearrangement uses TRBV27 and TRBJ2-1; perhaps TRBD1 as D (5 bases). With 3 bases removed from V and 0 bases from J, the gap between germline ends came to 12 bases. Germline values: CDR1 MNHEY, CDR2 SMNVEV (reference sequence). The CDR3 has 16 residues. In nucleotides, the CDR3 is TGTGCCAGCAGTTTGCCCGACAGCAGCTCCTACAATGAGCAGTTCTTC. Its protein product is CASSLPDSSSYNEQFF.

This sequence joins TRBV4-2 and TRBJ2-3; D gene unclear. The length of the CDR3 is 13 residues. Trimming pared 2 bases from V and 4 bases from J, leaving 7 bases between. Germline V gene lookup returns CDR1 LGHNA and CDR2 YNFKEQ. The CDR3: CASSQPRPDTQYF. The CDR3 bases are TGTGCCAGCAGCCAACCCCGCCCAGATACGCAGTATTTT.

This chain joins TRBV5-1 and TRBJ1-5; TRBD1 is a possible D gene (6 bases). Germline loops: CDR1 SGHRS, CDR2 YFSETQ. Trimming removed 4 bases from V and 4 bases from J, with 12 bases in between. The CDR3 is 14 amino acids. CDR3 sequence reads: CASSATGLNQPQHF. In DNA, the CDR3 is TGCGCCAGCAGCGCTACAGGGTTGAATCAGCCCCAGCATTTT.

The chain uses TRBV5-6 and TRBJ2-5, with 8 bases fitting TRBD2. The J segment lost 7 bases and the V segment lost 4 bases, leaving 12 bases of the junction unmatched. Per germline, CDR1 SGHDT and CDR2 YYEEEE. The CDR3 sequence is 15 residues long. The CDR3 bases are TGTGCCAGCAGCCCCTTAGTAGCGGGGTCCGGGACCCAGTACTTC. Translation gives CASSPLVAGSGTQYF. The full variable domain, rest sourced from reference TRBV5-6 and TRBJ2-5, is DAGVTQSPTHLIKTRGQQVTLRCSPKSGHDTVSWYQQALGQGPQFIFQYYEEEERQRGNFPDRFSGHQFPNYSSELNVNALLLGDSALYLCASSPLVAGSGTQYFGPGTRLLVL.

The chain is built from TRBV13 and TRBJ2-7; TRBD2 is a possible D gene (6 bases). CDR3 size: 14 residues. The V gene's germline CDR1 is PRHDT and CDR2 FYEKMQ (reference sequence). V was pared by 5 bases and J by 4 bases, with 15 bases between. The CDR3 sequence is CASSRRDGLYEQYF. The CDR3 coding sequence is TGTGCCAGCAGCCGCCGGGACGGACTATACGAGCAGTACTTC.

In its sample, this clone was seen once. The rearrangement links TRBV2 to TRBJ2-7; 16 bases are a match to TRBD2. The CDR3 contains 15 residues. The germline CDR1 and CDR2 sequences are SNHLY and FYNNEI. After removal of 7 bases from V and 7 bases from J, the junction contained 7 bases not matched to a gene. CDR3 sequence (DNA): TGTGCCAGCACCCAGGGGACTAGCGGGAGGGATGAGCAGTACTTC. It specifies CASTQGTSGRDEQYF.

The rearrangement joins TRBV5-1 to TRBJ2-3; possibly TRBD1 or TRBD2 for D (5 bases each). V was clipped by 0 bases and J by 2 bases, with 7 bases between them. This CDR3 has 14 residues. Per germline, CDR1 SGHRS and CDR2 YFSETQ. CDR3 sequence (DNA): TGCGCCAGCAGCTTGGAGGGACCCACAGATACGCAGTATTTT. Translated: CASSLEGPTDTQYF.

V usage is TRBV7-9 and J usage is TRBJ1-2, with D unclear. Deletions cut 6 bases from V and 2 bases from J, with 19 bases between. Germline CDR1 SEHNR, CDR2 FQNEAQ (reference sequence). The CDR3 covers 16 residues. The CDR3, as DNA: TGTGCCAGCAGGTGGGATACTCTCGGAATAAACTATGGCTACACCTTC. It translates to CASRWDTLGINYGYTF.

This clone was recorded only once. CDR3 sequence (DNA): TGTGCCACCAGTCAGAATGGACTCCTCGGTAGGGCAGATACGCAGTATTTT. This sequence encodes CATSQNGLLGRADTQYF. The chain is built from TRBV24-1 and TRBJ2-3, with TRBD2 as a possible D gene (5 bases). Trimming pared 6 bases from V and 4 bases from J, leaving 22 bases between. The CDR3 sequence is 17 residues long. Per the germline V gene, CDR1 is KGHDR and CDR2 is SFDVKD.

V usage is TRBV2 and J usage is TRBJ1-2; 8 bases match TRBD1. J lost 7 bases, V lost 5 bases, and 6 bases had no gene match. Looked up from germline, CDR1 is SNHLY and CDR2 is FYNNEI. This CDR3 contains 13 residues. CDR3 residues: CASSPDRVGGYTF. CDR3 in DNA: TGTGCCAGCAGTCCGGACAGGGTAGGTGGCTACACCTTC. Drawing the rest from reference TRBV2 and TRBJ1-2, the complete variable domain is EPEVTQTPSHQVTQMGQEVILRCVPISNHLYFYWYRQILGQKVEFLVSFYNNEISEKSEIFDDQFSVERPDGSNFTLKIRSTKLEDSAMYFCASSPDRVGGYTFGSGTRLTVV.

In DNA, the CDR3 is TGCGCCAGCAGCCAAGAATACAGGGACAATCAGCCCCAGCATTTT. It translates to CASSQEYRDNQPQHF. This chain connects TRBV4-1 to TRBJ1-5; the D gene is possibly TRBD1 (6 bases). This CDR3 region has 15 residues. The V end lost 0 bases, the J end lost 3 bases, and 9 bases lay between the germline ends. Germline CDR1 and CDR2: MGHRA and YSYEKL.

This chain uses TRBV7-6 with TRBJ1-1; D may be TRBD1 (5 bases). The CDR3 loop spans 14 amino acids. Trimming took 5 bases from V and 2 from J, leaving 12 bases between them. Per the germline V gene, CDR1 is SGHVS and CDR2 is FNYEAQ. This CDR3 reads CASSPGRRNTEAFF. The DNA of the CDR3 is TGTGCCAGCAGCCCGGGACGGCGAAACACTGAAGCTTTCTTT. The entire variable domain, with the rest obtained from reference TRBV7-6 and TRBJ1-1, is as follows: GAGVSQSPRYKVTKRGQDVALRCDPISGHVSLYWYRQALGQGPEFLTYFNYEAQQDKSGLPNDRFSAERPEGSISTLTIQRTEQRDSAMYRCASSPGRRNTEAFFGQGTRLTVV.

The CDR3 protein is CASSLSGLDAFF. The CDR3 nucleotides read TGTGCCAGCAGCTTATCGGGTTTGGATGCTTTCTTT. V gene TRBV11-2 combines with J gene TRBJ1-1; D remains unclear. The CDR3 is made up of 12 amino acids. V dropped 2 bases and J dropped 11 bases, with 12 bases sitting between them. Germline values: CDR1 SGHAT, CDR2 FQNNGV.

This chain uses TRBV2 with TRBJ1-3; D not certain. The V gene's germline CDR1 is SNHLY and CDR2 FYNNEI. The CDR3 totals 14 residues. V was shortened by 3 bases and J by 1 base, with 7 bases between the two germline ends. As DNA, the CDR3 is TGTGCCAGCAGTGACGTGGGGTCTGGAAACACCATATATTTT. The encoded protein is CASSDVGSGNTIYF. The whole variable domain, filled in from reference TRBV2 and TRBJ1-3, reads EPEVTQTPSHQVTQMGQEVILRCVPISNHLYFYWYRQILGQKVEFLVSFYNNEISEKSEIFDDQFSVERPDGSNFTLKIRSTKLEDSAMYFCASSDVGSGNTIYFGEGSWLTVV.

The V call is TRBV28, the J call TRBJ1-1; 7 nucleotides agree with TRBD1. Germline V gene data show CDR1 as MDHEN and CDR2 as SYDVKM. This CDR3 contains 17 residues. The trim removed 6 bases at V and 2 bases at J, leaving 15 bases unmatched. CDR3 sequence (DNA): TGTGCCAGCAGACAGATCCGGGACAGTGTAGTCAACACTGAAGCTTTCTTT. It encodes CASRQIRDSVVNTEAFF. Variable domain in full (rest from reference TRBV28 and TRBJ1-1): DVKVTQSSRYLVKRTGEKVFLECVQDMDHENMFWYRQDPGLGLRLIYFSYDVKMKEKGDIPEGYSVSREKKERFSLILESASTNQTSMYLCASRQIRDSVVNTEAFFGQGTRLTVV.

This clone appeared a single time. The CDR3 spells CASSSVPSTGTQYF. The CDR3 bases are TGTGCCAGTAGTAGCGTCCCCTCTACTGGGACCCAGTACTTC. The chain links TRBV19 to TRBJ2-5, with D uncertain. There are 14 residues in the CDR3. The ends were cut back, 4 bases at V and 7 bases at J, with 16 bases in the middle. Germline V lookup: CDR1 LNHDA, CDR2 SQIVND (reference sequence).

This clone was found once. CDR3 region: CASSLTGDRKEKLFF. In DNA, the CDR3 is TGCGCCAGCAGCCTCACCGGAGACAGAAAAGAAAAACTGTTTTTT. The chain joins TRBV4-3 to TRBJ1-4; the D gene is possibly TRBD1 (5 bases). CDR1 is LGHNA, CDR2 YSLEER, per germline. This CDR3 has 15 amino acids. Trimming removed 4 bases at V and 8 bases at J, with 17 bases between.

The chain uses TRBV6-5 and TRBJ2-7, with D unclear. Germline CDR1 is MNHEY and CDR2 is SVGAGI. V gave up 2 bases and J gave up 3 bases, with 8 bases separating them. This CDR3 has 13 residues. CDR3 region: CASSYQTNYEQYF. The CDR3 nucleotides read TGTGCCAGCAGTTACCAGACAAACTACGAGCAGTACTTC.

This chain uses TRBV7-2 with TRBJ2-7; D is possibly TRBD2 (6 bases). Trimming pared 5 bases from V and 3 bases from J, leaving 17 bases between. This CDR3 has 15 residues. CDR1 and CDR2 from the germline V gene are SGHTA and FQGNSA. For the CDR3, the DNA is TGTGCCAGCAGCCCGGGGGTTAGCGCGGACTACGAGCAGTACTTC. Translating gives CASSPGVSADYEQYF.

The rearrangement links TRBV14 to TRBJ2-1; D tentatively fits TRBD1 or TRBD2 (5 bases each). Trimming pared 0 bases from V and 3 bases from J, leaving 15 bases between. Germline-derived CDR1 and CDR2 are SGHDN and FVKESK. The CDR3 contains 17 residues. CDR3 coding DNA: TGTGCCAGCAGCCAAGAGCATGTCGGGACCCTCTACAATGAGCAGTTCTTC. Amino acids: CASSQEHVGTLYNEQFF.

The rearrangement joins TRBV25-1 to TRBJ1-4; D ambiguous. V dropped 1 base and J dropped 1 base, with 10 bases sitting between them. This CDR3 contains 16 residues. The germline V gene encodes CDR1 MGHDK and CDR2 SYGVNS. The CDR3 spells CASSEFGRRTNEKLFF. CDR3 in DNA: TGTGCCAGCAGTGAATTTGGGAGGAGAACTAATGAAAAACTGTTTTTT.

This rearrangement joins TRBV4-3 to TRBJ2-3; TRBD2 agrees at 8 bases. The CDR3 length is 17 residues. Germline V gives CDR1 LGHNA, CDR2 YSLEER. The J segment lost 5 bases and the V segment lost 0 bases, leaving 10 bases of the junction unmatched. The CDR3 region is CASSQELALAGLDTQYF. The CDR3 coding sequence is TGCGCCAGCAGCCAAGAACTCGCTCTAGCGGGCTTAGATACGCAGTATTTT.

V gene TRBV2 combines with J gene TRBJ2-2; possibly TRBD2 for D (5 bases). The CDR3 sequence is 15 residues long. The germline V gene has CDR1 SNHLY and CDR2 FYNNEI. Trimming took off 3 bases at V and 3 bases at J, with 11 bases between the two ends. As DNA, the CDR3 is TGTGCCAGCAGTGATACGCGGCGGGACACCGGGGAGCTGTTTTTT. Protein sequence: CASSDTRRDTGELFF.

The CDR3 here is CASSFGQGLNNEQFF. The CDR3 DNA is TGCGCCAGCAGCTTCGGACAGGGGTTAAACAATGAGCAGTTCTTC. This sequence joins TRBV5-1 and TRBJ2-1; 9 nucleotides match TRBD1. J gave up 5 bases and V 2 bases, and 5 bases lay outside the gene matches. This CDR3 spans 15 amino acids. Germline-derived CDR1 and CDR2 are SGHRS and YFSETQ. The variable domain in full, with the rest retrieved from reference TRBV5-1 and TRBJ2-1, is KAGVTQTPRYLIKTRGQQVTLSCSPISGHRSVSWYQQTPGQGLQFLFEYFSETQRNKGNFPGRFSGRQFSNSRSEMNVSTLELGDSALYLCASSFGQGLNNEQFFGPGTRLTVL.

The chain couples TRBV6-5 to TRBJ2-5, with D possibly being TRBD2 (6 bases). CDR3 length: 16 amino acids. Trimming took off 0 bases at V and 5 bases at J, with 16 bases between the two ends. Germline V gene data show CDR1 as MNHEY and CDR2 as SVGAGI. The CDR3 loop is CASSYSGGVVGETQYF. As DNA, the CDR3 is TGTGCCAGCAGTTACTCGGGGGGAGTAGTGGGGGAGACCCAGTACTTC.

This rearrangement joins TRBV3-1 (or the pseudogene TRBV3-2) to TRBJ2-7, with 7 bases identical to TRBD2. CDR3 length: 15 amino acids. The junction had 7 bases not matched to a gene; V was cut back by 2 bases and J by 3 bases. The germline V gene encodes CDR1 LGHDT and CDR2 YNNKEL (reference sequence). The CDR3 loop is CASSQNGLGHYEQYF. DNA of the CDR3: TGTGCCAGCAGCCAAAACGGACTAGGACACTACGAGCAGTACTTC.

The rearrangement joins TRBV4-3 to TRBJ2-1; maybe TRBD2 (5 bases). V was cut by 1 base and J by 13 bases, with 14 bases left in between. Germline V CDR1 and CDR2: LGHNA, YSLEER. This CDR3 contains 13 residues. CDR3 in DNA: TGCGCCAGCAGCCAAGGGTTAAGCGGTGTACAGTTCTTC. This sequence encodes CASSQGLSGVQFF.

Here the CDR3 DNA reads TGTGCCAGCAGCTTGATACAGATAAACACTGAAGCTTTCTTT. Translated, it gives CASSLIQINTEAFF. The chain carries TRBV5-5 and TRBJ1-1; D ambiguous. CDR1 and CDR2 from the germline V gene are SGHKS and YYEKEE (reference sequence). The CDR3 runs 14 residues. The V end was cut by 1 base, the J end by 2 bases, with 9 bases between. The whole variable domain, filled in from reference TRBV5-5 and TRBJ1-1, reads DAGVTQSPTHLIKTRGQQVTLRCSPISGHKSVSWYQQVLGQGPQFIFQYYEKEERGRGNFPDRFSARQFPNYSSELNVNALLLGDSALYLCASSLIQINTEAFFGQGTRLTVV.